This passage covers 30 T cell receptor beta chains from one sample sequenced in a study of T-cell memory formation after mild COVID-19. A single record per CDR3 protein comes from TCRdb applying MiXCR to the 5' RACE reads. The sample has 500,000 to 600,000 distinct CDR3 sequences; 18% are singletons. The material sequenced was PBMCs or a T cell subset sorted from them (not recorded which). Source of these receptors: an adult woman who had mild COVID-19 (a few samples of this study predate the infection). Cell type and time point are not known.

V gene TRBV24-1 combines with J gene TRBJ1-2; 10 bases are shared with TRBD1. The V and J ends lost 7 bases and 0 bases, in that order; junction bases with no gene match: 13. Looked up from germline, CDR1 is KGHDR and CDR2 is SFDVKD. The CDR3 totals 18 residues. CDR3 loop: CATRWDRDRGLPNYGYTF. The CDR3 bases are TGTGCCACCAGGTGGGATAGGGACAGGGGCTTACCTAACTATGGCTACACCTTC.

The gene calls are TRBV4-2 and TRBJ1-1; a weak D match, TRBD1 (5 bases). The CDR3 is 14 residues long. Germline V gene data show CDR1 as LGHNA and CDR2 as YNFKEQ. V lost 3 bases to trimming and J lost 5 bases, with 13 bases between them. The CDR3 protein is CASSHPLGGTEAFF. DNA for the CDR3: TGTGCCAGCAGCCACCCCCTTGGGGGAACTGAAGCTTTCTTT.

The chain uses TRBV7-9 and TRBJ1-2; no reliable D call. This CDR3 is built from 14 residues. V gave up 5 bases and J gave up 4 bases, with 14 bases separating them. CDR1 is SEHNR, CDR2 FQNEAQ, per germline (reference sequence). Here the CDR3 reads CASSTSGYIYGYTF. CDR3 DNA: TGTGCCAGCAGCACCAGTGGATACATCTATGGCTACACCTTC.

In its sample, this clonotype was seen a few times. This rearrangement joins TRBV20-1 to TRBJ1-6; D gene ambiguous. CDR3 size: 17 residues. The V gene lost 0 bases and the J gene lost 9 bases, with 21 bases spanning the gap. Germline V gives CDR1 DFQATT, CDR2 SNEGSKA (reference sequence). CDR3 nucleotide sequence: TGCAGTGCTAGAGATAGTCGTAGGGCTCCCCCTCTTTCACCCCTCCACTTT. Translation: CSARDSRRAPPLSPLHF.

This clonotype was recorded a few times. The genes are TRBV7-9 and TRBJ2-3; tentative D call: TRBD1 (5 bases). This CDR3 spans 17 amino acids. Germline-derived CDR1 and CDR2 are SEHNR and FQNEAQ (reference sequence). The V end was cut by 1 base, the J end by 0 bases, with 14 bases between. The CDR3 sequence is CASSLEIWGVSTDTQYF. The CDR3 DNA sequence: TGTGCCAGCAGCTTAGAAATATGGGGCGTGAGCACAGATACGCAGTATTTT. The variable domain in full, completed from reference TRBV7-9 and TRBJ2-3, reads DTGVSQNPRHKITKRGQNVTFRCDPISEHNRLYWYRQTLGQGPEFLTYFQNEAQLEKSRLLSDRFSAERPKGSFSTLEIQRTEQGDSAMYLCASSLEIWGVSTDTQYFGPGTRLTVL.

With respect to this clonotype: The DNA is omitted, as the CDR3 cannot be located on it reliably, and the CDR3 follows TCRdb's listing. This chain uses TRBV7-2 with TRBJ1-1; the table's D call, TRBD1, has no DNA check behind it. The CDR3 numbers 13 amino acids, ends counted. Looked up from germline, CDR1 is SGHTA and CDR2 is FQGNSA. The CDR3: CASSLVAGGTTFF.

This clonotype has more than one count but fewer than ten. The chain combines TRBV6-6 with TRBJ2-1, with D perhaps TRBD1 or TRBD2 (5 bases each). The V end was cut by 4 bases, the J end by 7 bases, with 11 bases between. This CDR3 is built from 13 residues. CDR1 is MNHNY, CDR2 SVGAGI, per germline (reference sequence). CDR3 nucleotides: TGTGCCAGCAGTTCCCGAGGGGAGAATGAGCAGTTCTTC. It translates to CASSSRGENEQFF.

Many counts were recorded for this clonotype. CDR3 nucleotides: TGTGCCATCAGTGGTTCGGGACAGGGCGTCTACGAGCAGTACTTC. It translates to CAISGSGQGVYEQYF. The gene calls are TRBV10-3 and TRBJ2-7; 9 bases line up with TRBD1. This CDR3 comprises 15 residues. The germline V gene encodes CDR1 ENHRY and CDR2 SYGVKD. The trim removed 4 bases at V and 3 bases at J, leaving 7 bases unmatched.

This clonotype was counted between two and nine times. V is TRBV7-2 and J is TRBJ2-3; weak D call: TRBD2 (6 bases). CDR3 size: 13 residues. V was cut by 5 bases and J by 5 bases, with 11 bases left in between. Per germline, CDR1 SGHTA and CDR2 FQGNSA. Here the CDR3 reads CASSPFGRDTQYF. Here the CDR3 DNA reads TGTGCCAGCAGCCCTTTCGGGAGAGATACGCAGTATTTT.

In this sample, this clonotype turned up many times. This chain uses TRBV29-1 with TRBJ2-5; D remains unclear. The ends were cut back, 0 bases at V and 5 bases at J, with 4 bases in the middle. Germline CDR1 reads SQVTM; CDR2 reads ANQGSEA. The CDR3 covers 11 residues. CDR3 loop: CSVEEWETQYF. CDR3 coding DNA: TGCAGCGTTGAAGAGTGGGAGACCCAGTACTTC.

This clonotype was detected only a few times. The J gene is TRBJ1-1, the V gene TRBV7-9, with a possible D match to TRBD1 (6 bases). The CDR3 is 13 amino acids. V was shortened by 6 bases and J by 4 bases, with 12 bases between the two germline ends. Germline values: CDR1 SEHNR, CDR2 FQNEAQ (reference sequence). CDR3 DNA: TGTGCCAGCAGAGTACAGGGATCCACTGAAGCTTTCTTT. Translating it yields CASRVQGSTEAFF.

This clonotype has more than one count but fewer than ten. The V and J genes are TRBV19 and TRBJ1-1, with D perhaps matching TRBD1 (6 bases). Trimming left V 4 bases short and J 0 bases short, with 15 bases between. Germline CDR1 reads LNHDA; CDR2 reads SQIVND (reference sequence). The CDR3 runs to 16 residues. The CDR3 sequence is CASSTTRTGMNTEAFF. CDR3 nucleotides: TGTGCCAGTAGTACCACTCGAACAGGGATGAACACTGAAGCTTTCTTT.

The rearrangement uses TRBV24-1 and TRBJ1-2; 8 nucleotides align to TRBD1. Germline loops: CDR1 KGHDR, CDR2 SFDVKD. This CDR3 has 16 residues. V was clipped by 3 bases and J by 6 bases; unmatched bases: 11. CDR3 DNA sequence: TGTGCCACCAGTGATGGAGGACAGGGCGAGGTACATGGCTACACCTTC. Its translation is CATSDGGQGEVHGYTF.

The chain joins TRBV7-9 to TRBJ1-1, with 7 positions matching TRBD1. The V gene end was trimmed by 1 base and the J gene end by 0 bases; junction bases not matched to a gene: 8. This CDR3 spans 17 amino acids. CDR1 is SEHNR and CDR2 is FQNEAQ in the germline V gene (reference sequence). The CDR3 loop reads CASSLVGRQGMNTEAFF. The CDR3 nucleotides are TGTGCCAGCAGCTTAGTGGGAAGACAGGGCATGAACACTGAAGCTTTCTTT.

This chain connects TRBV2 to TRBJ2-5, with D tentatively TRBD2 (5 bases). Germline-derived CDR1 and CDR2 are SNHLY and FYNNEI. CDR3 length: 14 residues. Trimming pared 7 bases from V and 0 bases from J, leaving 12 bases between. The CDR3 reads CASILDLYQETQYF. DNA of the CDR3: TGTGCCAGCATCCTGGACTTGTACCAAGAGACCCAGTACTTC.

There are a few counts of this clonotype. The gene calls are TRBV12-3 or TRBV12-4 and TRBJ1-1; no definite D call. Deletions cut 7 bases from V and 1 base from J, with 10 bases between. The CDR3 loop spans 13 amino acids. CDR3 sequence (DNA): TGTGCCAGCATTATTACCGGGAACACTGAAGCTTTCTTT. Translation: CASIITGNTEAFF.

V usage is TRBV2 and J usage is TRBJ2-7, with D perhaps TRBD1 or TRBD2 (5 bases each). Germline loops: CDR1 SNHLY, CDR2 FYNNEI. The V and J ends lost 7 bases and 4 bases respectively, with 14 bases between them. The CDR3 length is 13 residues. CDR3 DNA sequence: TGTGCCAGCACGGGGACCCTTGCTTACGAGCAGTACTTC. As protein: CASTGTLAYEQYF.

The chain joins TRBV14 to TRBJ1-1; D gene ambiguous. This CDR3 comprises 13 residues. V was shortened by 4 bases and J by 4 bases, with 10 bases between the two germline ends. Germline lookup yields CDR1 SGHDN and CDR2 FVKESK. The CDR3 region has the DNA TGTGCCAGCAGCCCCATCCTGGGCACTGAAGCTTTCTTT. It translates to CASSPILGTEAFF. Full variable domain (missing parts from reference TRBV14 and TRBJ1-1): EAGVTQFPSHSVIEKGQTVTLRCDPISGHDNLYWYRRVMGKEIKFLLHFVKESKQDESGMPNNRFLAERTGGTYSTLKVQPAELEDSGVYFCASSPILGTEAFFGQGTRLTVV.

This clonotype was seen a few times. The chain carries TRBV12-3 or TRBV12-4 and TRBJ1-5; D is ambiguous. This CDR3 comprises 13 residues. V was trimmed by 3 bases and J by 5 bases, leaving 8 bases between them. CDR3 region: CASSFPPYQPQHF. In nucleotides, the CDR3 is TGTGCCAGCAGTTTCCCTCCCTATCAGCCCCAGCATTTT.

This clonotype was seen a few times. The rearrangement links TRBV3-1 to TRBJ2-3, with D maybe TRBD1 (6 bases). The germline V and J ends were trimmed by 1 base and 6 bases, with 17 bases remaining between them. The germline V gene has CDR1 LGHDT and CDR2 YNNKEL (reference sequence). The CDR3 is 16 amino acids. In DNA, the CDR3 is TGTGCCAGCAGCCAAGCCGGGACACTAAGAGGGGATACGCAGTATTTT. It encodes CASSQAGTLRGDTQYF.

This clonotype was counted between two and nine times. The J gene is TRBJ2-1, the V gene TRBV20-1, with 8 bases fitting TRBD2. V lost 4 bases, J lost 5 bases, and 4 bases stayed unmatched. CDR1 is DFQATT and CDR2 is SNEGSKA in the germline V gene (reference sequence). The CDR3 totals 13 residues. The CDR3 loop reads CSATSGSHNEQFF. The CDR3 nucleotides read TGCAGTGCTACGAGCGGGAGCCACAATGAGCAGTTCTTC.

This chain joins TRBV6-6 and TRBJ2-7, with D possibly matching TRBD1 (6 bases). Trimming cost V 0 bases and J 5 bases, with 14 bases left between them. This CDR3 is 15 amino acids long. The germline CDR1 and CDR2 sequences are MNHNY and SVGAGI (reference sequence). The CDR3 nucleotides read TGTGCCAGCAGTTACTCGACCAACAGGGCTAACGAGCAGTACTTC. Amino acid sequence: CASSYSTNRANEQYF.

There are a few counts of this clonotype. The V call is TRBV20-1, the J call TRBJ1-1; D gene ambiguous. V was trimmed by 0 bases and J by 4 bases, leaving 15 bases between them. The CDR3 sequence is 15 residues long. Germline lookup yields CDR1 DFQATT and CDR2 SNEGSKA (reference sequence). The DNA for the CDR3 is TGCAGTGCTAGAGATAGACGGATCAGCGGCACTGAAGCTTTCTTT. This sequence encodes CSARDRRISGTEAFF.

The V and J genes are TRBV5-1 and TRBJ1-2; 8 nucleotides match TRBD1. The trim removed 1 base at V and 3 bases at J, leaving 11 bases unmatched. CDR1 is SGHRS, CDR2 YFSETQ, per germline. The CDR3 runs to 17 residues. In DNA form, the CDR3 reads TGCGCCAGCAGCTTGTCCCTGACAGGGGACCTTGACTATGGCTACACCTTC. Its protein is CASSLSLTGDLDYGYTF.

The rearrangement joins TRBV9 to TRBJ2-2, with TRBD1 matching over 7 bases. This CDR3 contains 16 residues. The junction had 8 bases not matched to a gene; V was cut back by 4 bases and J by 2 bases. CDR1 SGDLS and CDR2 YYNGEE come from the germline V gene. CDR3: CASSPLGQPNTGELFF. As DNA, the CDR3 is TGTGCCAGCAGCCCTCTGGGACAGCCAAACACCGGGGAGCTGTTTTTT. Complete variable domain (other parts from reference TRBV9 and TRBJ2-2): DSGVTQTPKHLITATGQRVTLRCSPRSGDLSVYWYQQSLDQGLQFLIQYYNGEERAKGNILERFSAQQFPDLHSELNLSSLELGDSALYFCASSPLGQPNTGELFFGEGSRLTVL.

This clonotype was seen only a few times. This chain connects TRBV7-9 to TRBJ1-5; 7 bases fit TRBD1. With V trimmed by 4 bases and J by 5 bases, 2 bases remained unmatched. The CDR3 has 13 residues. Germline CDR1 reads SEHNR; CDR2 reads FQNEAQ (reference sequence). The CDR3 sequence: CASSWDSDQPQHF. CDR3 nucleotide sequence: TGTGCCAGCAGCTGGGACAGCGATCAGCCCCAGCATTTT.

V and J are TRBV5-6 and TRBJ2-3; 8 bases align to TRBD2. Germline trimming cut 0 bases from V and 2 bases from J; bases unmatched to any gene: 8. CDR1 and CDR2 (germline): SGHDT, YYEEEE. This CDR3 is 17 amino acids long. The CDR3, as DNA: TGTGCCAGCAGCTTGGGTAAACTAGCGGACTCCACAGATACGCAGTATTTT. Its translation is CASSLGKLADSTDTQYF.

The chain is built from TRBV7-8 and TRBJ2-1; TRBD2 agrees at 10 bases. CDR1 and CDR2 (germline): SGHVS, FQNEAQ. The CDR3 covers 16 residues. V trimming: 3 bases; J trimming: 4 bases; junction bases outside the gene matches: 6. The CDR3 region is CASSLSSGSLYNEQFF. For the CDR3, the DNA is TGTGCCAGCAGCTTGTCTAGCGGGAGCCTTTACAATGAGCAGTTCTTC.

The chain combines TRBV20-1 with TRBJ2-5, with TRBD2 identical over 11 bases. With V trimmed by 5 bases and J by 6 bases, 14 bases remained unmatched. The CDR3 totals 16 residues. Germline CDR1 reads DFQATT; CDR2 reads SNEGSKA (reference sequence). DNA of the CDR3: TGCAGTGCTGGAAATCCTAGCGGGGGGAAGTTAAAGACCCAGTACTTC. Protein sequence: CSAGNPSGGKLKTQYF.

Turning to this clonotype: A junction boundary mismatches the germline segment, possibly from a read error. The genes are TRBV5-5 and TRBJ1-5; 7 bases line up with TRBD1. CDR1 is SGHKS and CDR2 is YYEKEE in the germline V gene (reference sequence). The CDR3 totals 15 residues. The CDR3 reads CVSSPGDRINQPQHF. The CDR3 nucleotides are TGTGTCAGCAGCCCCGGGGACAGAATCAATCAGCCCCAGCATTTT.